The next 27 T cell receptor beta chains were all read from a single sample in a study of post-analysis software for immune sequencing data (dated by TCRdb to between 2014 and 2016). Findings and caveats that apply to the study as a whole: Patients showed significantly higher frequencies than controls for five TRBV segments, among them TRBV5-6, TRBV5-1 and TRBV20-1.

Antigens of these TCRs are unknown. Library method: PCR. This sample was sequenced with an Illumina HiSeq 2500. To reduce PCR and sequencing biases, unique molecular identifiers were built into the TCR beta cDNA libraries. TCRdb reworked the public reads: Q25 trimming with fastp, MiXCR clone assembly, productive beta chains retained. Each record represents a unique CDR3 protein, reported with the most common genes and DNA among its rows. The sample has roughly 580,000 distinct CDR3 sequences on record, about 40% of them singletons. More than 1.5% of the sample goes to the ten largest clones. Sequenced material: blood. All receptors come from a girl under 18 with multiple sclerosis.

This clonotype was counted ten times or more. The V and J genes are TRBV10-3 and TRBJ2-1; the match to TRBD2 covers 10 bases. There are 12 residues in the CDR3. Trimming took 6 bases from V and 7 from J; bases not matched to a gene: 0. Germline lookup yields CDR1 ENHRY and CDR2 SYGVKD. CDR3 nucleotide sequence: TGTGCCATCAGGACTAGCGGGAATGAGCAGTTCTTC. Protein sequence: CAIRTSGNEQFF.

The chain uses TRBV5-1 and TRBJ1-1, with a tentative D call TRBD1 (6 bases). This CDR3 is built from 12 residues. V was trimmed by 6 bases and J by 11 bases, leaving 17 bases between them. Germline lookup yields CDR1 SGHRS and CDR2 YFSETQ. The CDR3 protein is CASKGDGGTAFF. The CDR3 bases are TGCGCCAGCAAGGGGGATGGCGGTACCGCTTTCTTT.

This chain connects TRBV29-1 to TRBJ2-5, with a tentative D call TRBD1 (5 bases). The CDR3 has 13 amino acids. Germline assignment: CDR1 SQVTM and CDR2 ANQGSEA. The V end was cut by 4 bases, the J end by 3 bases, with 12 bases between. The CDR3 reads CSVASRQKETQYF. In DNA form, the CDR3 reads TGCAGCGTTGCGTCCCGACAGAAAGAGACCCAGTACTTC.

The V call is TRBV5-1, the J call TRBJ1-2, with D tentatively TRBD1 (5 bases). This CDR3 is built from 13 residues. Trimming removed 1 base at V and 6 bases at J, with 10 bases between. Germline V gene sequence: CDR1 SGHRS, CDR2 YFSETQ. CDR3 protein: CASSLRDVDGYTF. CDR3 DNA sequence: TGCGCCAGCAGCTTGAGGGACGTCGATGGCTACACCTTC.

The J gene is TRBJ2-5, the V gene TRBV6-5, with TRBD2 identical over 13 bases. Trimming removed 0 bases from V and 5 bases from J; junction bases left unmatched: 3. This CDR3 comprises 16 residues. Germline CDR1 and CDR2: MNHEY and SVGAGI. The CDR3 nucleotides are TGTGCCAGCAGTTACTCGGGGACTAGCGGGGTGGAGACCCAGTACTTC. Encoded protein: CASSYSGTSGVETQYF.

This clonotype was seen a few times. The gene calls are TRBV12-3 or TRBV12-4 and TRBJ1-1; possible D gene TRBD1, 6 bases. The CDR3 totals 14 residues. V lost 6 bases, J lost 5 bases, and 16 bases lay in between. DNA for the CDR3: TGTGCCAGCAGCCCACAGGGAGGAAGTACTGAAGCTTTCTTT. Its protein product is CASSPQGGSTEAFF.

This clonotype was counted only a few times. The CDR3 here is CSVQGTLAKNIQYF. In nucleotides, the CDR3 is TGCAGCGTTCAAGGGACGCTAGCCAAAAACATTCAGTACTTC. This chain joins TRBV29-1 and TRBJ2-4; D may match TRBD1 or TRBD2 (5 bases each). The CDR3 contains 14 residues. Deletions cut 5 bases from V and 0 bases from J, with 11 bases between. In germline, CDR1 is SQVTM, CDR2 ANQGSEA. The full variable domain, rest sourced from reference TRBV29-1 and TRBJ2-4, is SAVISQKPSRDICQRGTSLTIQCQVDSQVTMMFWYRQQPGQSLTLIATANQGSEATYESGFVIDKFPISRPNLTFSTLTVSNMSPEDSSIYLCSVQGTLAKNIQYFGAGTRLSVL.

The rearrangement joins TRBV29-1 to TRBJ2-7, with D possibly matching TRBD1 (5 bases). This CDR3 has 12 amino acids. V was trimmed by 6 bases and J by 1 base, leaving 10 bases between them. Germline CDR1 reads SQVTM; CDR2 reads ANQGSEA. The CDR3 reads CSVYQGSYEQYF. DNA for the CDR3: TGCAGCGTATATCAGGGTTCCTACGAGCAGTACTTC.

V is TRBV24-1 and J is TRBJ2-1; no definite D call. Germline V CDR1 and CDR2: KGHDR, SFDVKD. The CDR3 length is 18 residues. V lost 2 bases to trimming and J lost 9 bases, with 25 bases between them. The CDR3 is CATSDSYSASIGSSEQFF. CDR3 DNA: TGTGCCACCAGTGATTCTTATTCAGCCAGTATTGGTTCGAGTGAGCAGTTCTTC.

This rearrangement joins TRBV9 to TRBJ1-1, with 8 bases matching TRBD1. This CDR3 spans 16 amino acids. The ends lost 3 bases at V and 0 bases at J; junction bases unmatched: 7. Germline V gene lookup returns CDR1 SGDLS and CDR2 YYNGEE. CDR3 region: CASSAGGTGMNTEAFF. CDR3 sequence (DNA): TGTGCCAGCAGCGCCGGTGGGACAGGAATGAACACTGAAGCTTTCTTT. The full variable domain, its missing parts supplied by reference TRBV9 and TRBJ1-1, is DSGVTQTPKHLITATGQRVTLRCSPRSGDLSVYWYQQSLDQGLQFLIQYYNGEERAKGNILERFSAQQFPDLHSELNLSSLELGDSALYFCASSAGGTGMNTEAFFGQGTRLTVV.

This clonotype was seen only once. The CDR3 is CAWSAGQGASWGTAKNIQYF. The CDR3 bases are TGTGCCTGGAGTGCCGGACAGGGGGCATCCTGGGGGACGGCCAAAAACATTCAGTACTTC. This rearrangement joins TRBV30 to TRBJ2-4; 11 nucleotides line up with TRBD1. V lost 1 base to trimming and J lost 1 base; unmatched junction nucleotides: 15. The CDR3 has 20 amino acids. Germline CDR1 GTSNPN, CDR2 SVGIG (reference sequence).

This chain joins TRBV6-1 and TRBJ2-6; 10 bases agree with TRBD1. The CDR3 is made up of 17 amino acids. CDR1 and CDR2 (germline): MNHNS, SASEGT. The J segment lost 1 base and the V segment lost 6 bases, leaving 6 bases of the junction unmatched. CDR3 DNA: TGTGCCAGCAGGAGGGACAGGGGACCTTCTGGGGCCAACGTCCTGACTTTC. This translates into CASRRDRGPSGANVLTF.

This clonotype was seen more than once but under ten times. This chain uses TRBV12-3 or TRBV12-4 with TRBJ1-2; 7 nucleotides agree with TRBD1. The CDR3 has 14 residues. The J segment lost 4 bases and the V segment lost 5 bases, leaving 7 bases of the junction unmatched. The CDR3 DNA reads TGTGCCAGCAGTCCGCGGACAGGTTTCTATGGCTACACCTTC. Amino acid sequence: CASSPRTGFYGYTF.

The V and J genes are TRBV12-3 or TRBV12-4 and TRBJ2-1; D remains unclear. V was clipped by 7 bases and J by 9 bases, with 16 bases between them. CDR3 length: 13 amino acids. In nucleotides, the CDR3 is TGTGCCAGCATAGGTAACTCCCCGGTTGAGCAGTTCTTC. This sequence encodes CASIGNSPVEQFF.

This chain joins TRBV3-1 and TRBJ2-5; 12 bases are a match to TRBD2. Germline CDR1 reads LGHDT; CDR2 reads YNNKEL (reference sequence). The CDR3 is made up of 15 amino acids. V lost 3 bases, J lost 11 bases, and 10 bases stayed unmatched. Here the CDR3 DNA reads TGTGCCAGCAGCCACCGACTAGCGGGAGTGGGAGAGCAGTACTTC. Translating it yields CASSHRLAGVGEQYF.

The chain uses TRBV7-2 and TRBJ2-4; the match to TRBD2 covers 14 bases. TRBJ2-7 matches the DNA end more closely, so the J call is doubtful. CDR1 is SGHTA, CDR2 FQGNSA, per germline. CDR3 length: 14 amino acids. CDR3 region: CASSRTSGRFEQYF. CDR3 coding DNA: TGTGCCAGCAGCCGGACTAGCGGGAGGTTCGAGCAGTACTTC.

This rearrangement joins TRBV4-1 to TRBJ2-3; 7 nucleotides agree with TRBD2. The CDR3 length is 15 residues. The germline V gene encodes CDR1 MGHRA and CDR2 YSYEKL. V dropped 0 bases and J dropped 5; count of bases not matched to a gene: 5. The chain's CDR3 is CASSQDRGVGDTQYF. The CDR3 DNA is TGCGCCAGCAGCCAAGATCGGGGGGTCGGAGATACGCAGTATTTT.

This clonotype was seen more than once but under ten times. The CDR3: CAIRERINEQFF. The CDR3 DNA reads TGTGCCATCAGAGAGCGGATCAATGAGCAGTTCTTC. The rearrangement links TRBV10-3 to TRBJ2-1; maybe TRBD2 (5 bases). CDR3 length: 12 residues. Germline CDR1 reads ENHRY; CDR2 reads SYGVKD. Trimming removed 6 bases from V and 6 bases from J, with 9 bases in between.

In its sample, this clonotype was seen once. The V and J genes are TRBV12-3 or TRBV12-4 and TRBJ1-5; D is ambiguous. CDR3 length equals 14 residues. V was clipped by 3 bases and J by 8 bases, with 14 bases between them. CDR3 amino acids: CASSLRPLGEPQHF. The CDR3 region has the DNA TGTGCCAGCAGTTTGAGACCCCTTGGGGAGCCCCAGCATTTT.

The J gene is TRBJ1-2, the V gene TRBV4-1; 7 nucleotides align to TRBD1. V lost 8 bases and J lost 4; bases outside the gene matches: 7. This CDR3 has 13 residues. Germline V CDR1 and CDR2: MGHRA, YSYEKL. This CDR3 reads CASWSRGFYGYTF. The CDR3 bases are TGCGCCAGCTGGTCCAGGGGGTTCTATGGCTACACCTTC.

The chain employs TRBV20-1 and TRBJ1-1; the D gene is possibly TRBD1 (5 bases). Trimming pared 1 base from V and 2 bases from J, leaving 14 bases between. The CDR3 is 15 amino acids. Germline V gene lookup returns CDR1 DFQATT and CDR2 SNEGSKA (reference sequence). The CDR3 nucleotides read TGCAGTGCTAGAGGGTGGGGGAGCAGAAACACTGAAGCTTTCTTT. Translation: CSARGWGSRNTEAFF.

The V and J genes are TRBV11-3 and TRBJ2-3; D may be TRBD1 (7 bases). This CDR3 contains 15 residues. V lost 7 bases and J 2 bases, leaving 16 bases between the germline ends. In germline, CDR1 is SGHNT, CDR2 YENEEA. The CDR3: CASTWRGPNTDTQYF. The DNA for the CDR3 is TGTGCCAGCACCTGGAGGGGGCCCAACACAGATACGCAGTATTTT.

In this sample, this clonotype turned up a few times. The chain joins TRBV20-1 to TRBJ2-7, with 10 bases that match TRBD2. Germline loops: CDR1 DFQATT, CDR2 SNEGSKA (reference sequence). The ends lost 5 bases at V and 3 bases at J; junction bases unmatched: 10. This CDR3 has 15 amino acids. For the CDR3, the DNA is TGCAGTGCTCCATACCAACTAGCGGGATTCTACGAGCAGTACTTC. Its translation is CSAPYQLAGFYEQYF.

The CDR3 DNA sequence: TGCAGTGCTAGAGGCTCTCCCGGGACCCCGTCCTACAATGAGCAGTTCTTC. Its translation is CSARGSPGTPSYNEQFF. The chain recombines TRBV20-1 with TRBJ2-1; tentatively, D is TRBD1 or TRBD2 (5 bases each). The CDR3 runs 17 residues. Trimming pared 1 base from V and 1 base from J, leaving 17 bases between. The germline CDR1 and CDR2 sequences are DFQATT and SNEGSKA (reference sequence).

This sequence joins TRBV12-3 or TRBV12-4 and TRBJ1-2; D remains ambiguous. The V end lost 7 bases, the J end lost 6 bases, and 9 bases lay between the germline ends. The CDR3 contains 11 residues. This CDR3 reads CASNSRDGYTF. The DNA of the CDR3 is TGTGCCAGCAATAGTCGTGATGGCTACACCTTC.

The CDR3 bases are TGCGCCAGCAGCCTGCGGGGGGCAGGAGGCGAAAAACTGTTTTTT. Amino acid sequence: CASSLRGAGGEKLFF. V usage is TRBV5-1 and J usage is TRBJ1-4; D perhaps matches TRBD1 (6 bases). The V gene's germline CDR1 is SGHRS and CDR2 YFSETQ. V lost 4 bases and J lost 8, with 18 bases in between. The CDR3 spans 15 residues.

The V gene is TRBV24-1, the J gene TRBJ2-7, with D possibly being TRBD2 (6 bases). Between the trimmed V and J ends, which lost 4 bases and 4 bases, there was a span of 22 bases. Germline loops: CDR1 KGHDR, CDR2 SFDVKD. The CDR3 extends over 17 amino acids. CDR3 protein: CATSDVAHRDFRYEQYF. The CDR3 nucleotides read TGTGCCACCAGTGACGTCGCTCACCGGGACTTCAGATACGAGCAGTACTTC.